The 10 T cell receptor beta chains given below trace back to one sample, sequenced in a study of shared clonotypes between healthy human individuals. Sequenced by immunoSEQ multiplex PCR; TCRdb stores in-frame clones only, minus some. Of about 500,000 clones listed, 70% to 80% are singletons. Sequencing was performed on PBMCs. The receptor set was obtained from a woman aged 40 to 50 in good health. Some clones in this sample may be carry-over from other donors' samples.

A word on this clone: It differs at one base from a far larger clone, so likely a read error. Other DNA sequences within the sample encode an identical CDR3. The gene calls are TRBV18 and TRBJ2-4; D ambiguous. The germline CDR1 and CDR2 sequences are KGHSH and LQKENI. The CDR3 has 13 residues. The CDR3 sequence: CASSPGQENIQYF. CDR3 in DNA: TGTGCCAGCTCACCCGGGCAGGAAAACATCCAGTACTTC.

In the case of this clone: The CDR3 does not close with the conserved phenylalanine or tryptophan, likely indicating a read error. This sequence joins TRBV30 and TRBJ1-6, with 7 bases aligning to TRBD1. The CDR3 is 15 residues long. Trimming at V came to 4 bases and at J to 7 bases, leaving 10 bases not matched to a gene. Germline lookup yields CDR1 GTSNPN and CDR2 SVGIG (reference sequence). CDR3 sequence reads: CAWIRDSTGNSPLHL. For the CDR3, the DNA is TGTGCCTGGATAAGGGACAGCACGGGAAATTCACCCCTCCACCTT.

V is TRBV2 and J is TRBJ2-7, with 8 bases matching TRBD1. Germline V gene sequence: CDR1 SNHLY, CDR2 FYNNEI. J lost 5 bases, V lost 7 bases, and 4 bases had no gene match. This CDR3 region has 12 residues. The CDR3 protein is CASNRGVNEQYF. For the CDR3, the DNA is TGTGCCAGCAACAGGGGGGTAAACGAGCAGTACTTC.

The rearrangement uses TRBV9 and TRBJ1-6, with D possibly matching TRBD1 (6 bases). This CDR3 is 15 amino acids long. Trimming left V 2 bases short and J 7 bases short, with 13 bases between. Germline values: CDR1 SGDLS, CDR2 YYNGEE. CDR3 nucleotides: TGTGCCAGCAGCGTGTCAGGGGCGCAGAATTCACCCCTCCACTTT. Translating gives CASSVSGAQNSPLHF.

In this sample, this clone turned up once. The chain combines TRBV7-2 with TRBJ2-5; TRBD2 is a possible D gene (6 bases). Trimming took off 1 base at V and 4 bases at J, with 13 bases between the two ends. The germline CDR1 and CDR2 sequences are SGHTA and FQGNSA. The CDR3 has 15 residues. CDR3 in DNA: TGTGCCAGCAGCTTAGTCGGGGGAGGTGGAGAGACCCAGTACTTC. Translating gives CASSLVGGGGETQYF.

The chain uses TRBV15 and TRBJ2-3; D is ambiguous. CDR3 length: 15 residues. CDR1 LNHNV and CDR2 YYDKDF come from the germline V gene (reference sequence). V gave up 0 bases and J gave up 0 bases, with 7 bases separating them. CDR3 protein: CATSRDLGSTDTQYF. DNA of the CDR3: TGTGCCACCAGCAGAGATCTGGGCAGCACAGATACGCAGTATTTT.

The chain employs TRBV29-1 and TRBJ1-1; TRBD1 is a possible D gene (6 bases). Trimming took off 5 bases at V and 1 base at J, with 11 bases between the two ends. CDR3 length: 13 residues. Germline V CDR1 and CDR2: SQVTM, ANQGSEA. CDR3 sequence: CSVPGHTNTEAFF. The CDR3 DNA sequence: TGCAGCGTTCCGGGACACACGAACACTGAAGCTTTCTTT.

This rearrangement joins TRBV5-4 to TRBJ2-7, with 7 bases matching TRBD1. The CDR3 loop spans 14 amino acids. The V and J ends lost 4 bases and 6 bases, in that order; junction bases with no gene match: 10. From germline, CDR1 is SGHNT and CDR2 YYREEE (reference sequence). CDR3 coding DNA: TGTGCCAGCAGCCCAGACAGGGCGGTCGGCGAGCAGTACTTC. The encoded protein is CASSPDRAVGEQYF.

The V call is TRBV4-1, the J call TRBJ2-7, with 7 bases that match TRBD2. The CDR3 spans 18 residues. Germline CDR1 MGHRA, CDR2 YSYEKL. Germline trimming cut 1 base from V and 2 bases from J; bases unmatched to any gene: 14. CDR3 amino acids: CASSQATAGTNLPYEQYF. The CDR3 nucleotides are TGCGCCAGCAGCCAAGCTACGGCCGGGACTAACCTACCCTACGAGCAGTACTTC.

This chain uses TRBV2 with TRBJ2-3; D is unresolved. CDR3 length equals 12 residues. Trimming took 1 base from V and 8 from J, leaving 7 bases between them. Germline lookup yields CDR1 SNHLY and CDR2 FYNNEI. Here the CDR3 reads CASSEDRVTQYF. The CDR3 DNA sequence: TGTGCCAGCAGTGAAGATAGGGTTACGCAGTATTTT.